This T cell receptor beta chain was captured by sequencing in a study of blood T cell repertoires in COVID-19. This table comes from immunoSEQ multiplex PCR, and its TCRdb copy is limited to in-frame clones, with some not included. The repertoire holds 100,000 or so clones, 70% to 80% seen once, with under 35% in the top ten. CDR1 and CDR2 (germline): MRHNA, SNTAGT. Trimming shortened V by 0 bases and J by 6 bases, and 14 bases separated the two germline ends. The CDR3 contains 16 residues. Material: peripheral blood. V usage is TRBV6-4 and J usage is TRBJ1-4, with no clear D. The sequence came from a man aged 65 to 85 with active or convalescent COVID-19. The CDR3 DNA follows: TGTGCCAGCAGTGACTCGGGGTGGGAGGGAGATGAAAAACTGTTTTTT. Protein: CASSDSGWEGDEKLFF.